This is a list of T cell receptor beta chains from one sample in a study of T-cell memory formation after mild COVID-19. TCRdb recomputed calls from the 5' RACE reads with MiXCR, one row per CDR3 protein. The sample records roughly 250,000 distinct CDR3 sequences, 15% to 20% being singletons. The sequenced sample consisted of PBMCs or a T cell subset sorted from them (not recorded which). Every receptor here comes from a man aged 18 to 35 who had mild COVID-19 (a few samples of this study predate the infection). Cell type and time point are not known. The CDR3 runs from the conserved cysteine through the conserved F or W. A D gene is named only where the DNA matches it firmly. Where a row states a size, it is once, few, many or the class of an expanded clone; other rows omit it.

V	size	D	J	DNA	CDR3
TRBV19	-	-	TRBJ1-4	TGTGCCAGTAGTACTCCCGACACGATTAATGAAAAACTGTTTTTT	CASSTPDTINEKLFF
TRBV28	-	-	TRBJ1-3	TGTGCCAGCAGCCTCGAGGGGTTTGGAAACACCATATATTTT	CASSLEGFGNTIYF
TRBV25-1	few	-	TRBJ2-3	TGTGCCAGCAGTGAACAAGGCAGCAGAGATACGCAGTATTTT	CASSEQGSRDTQYF
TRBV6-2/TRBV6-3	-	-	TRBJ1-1	TGTGCCAGCAGCTTCCGGGTGGAAGCTTTCTTT	CASSFRVEAFF
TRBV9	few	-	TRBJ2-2	TGTGCCAGCCAGGACAGTTGGAACACCGGGGAGCTGTTTTTT	CASQDSWNTGELFF
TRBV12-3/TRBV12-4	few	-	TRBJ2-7	TGTGCCAGCAGTCCTAGTCCCATCTACGAGCAGTACTTC	CASSPSPIYEQYF
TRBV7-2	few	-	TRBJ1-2	TGTGCCAGCAGCTTGGGGCACGGCTATGGCTACACCTTC	CASSLGHGYGYTF
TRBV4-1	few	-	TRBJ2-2	TGCGCCAGCAGCCATAGGGCTACAGGACCCACCGGGGAGCTGTTTTTT	CASSHRATGPTGELFF
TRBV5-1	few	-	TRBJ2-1	TGCGCCAGCAGCACAGTCCCAGGGGACGATAATGAGCAGTTCTTC	CASSTVPGDDNEQFF
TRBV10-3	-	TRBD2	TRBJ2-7	TGTGCCATCAGTGGGGTGGGGACTAGGGCCTACGAGCAGTACTTC	CAISGVGTRAYEQYF
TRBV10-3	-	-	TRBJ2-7	TGTGCCATCAGTGAGTGGTCAAGGGGAATGGTCCACGAGCAGTACTTC	CAISEWSRGMVHEQYF